This T cell receptor (beta chain) was identified in a study of blood T cell repertoires in COVID-19. Study details: Both acute and convalescent COVID-19 samples were obtained from the United States, Italy and Spain. PBMCs, B-cell-depleted T cells, or T cells provided the cDNA or gDNA that made up the material.

This CDR3 is built from 18 residues. J gave up 0 bases and V 5 bases, and 12 bases lay outside the gene matches. Germline V CDR1 and CDR2: MGHDK, SYGVNS. Original processing notes: Reference gene primer amplification yielded estimated nucleated cell counts. Produced via immunoSEQ multiplex PCR; TCRdb's table is partial and in-frame only. From that table come the V and J calls and clone size; the DNA was used to work out D and trimming. This table holds approximately 260,000 clones, more than 65% found once. The sequenced material came from peripheral blood. The TCR was taken from a woman aged 40 to 55 with active or convalescent COVID-19. This chain uses TRBV25-1 with TRBJ1-1; 10 positions agree with TRBD1. CDR3 sequence reads: CASSSPDGTGDMNTEAFF. The DNA for the CDR3 is TGTGCCAGCAGTTCCCCCGATGGGACAGGGGACATGAACACTGAAGCTTTCTTT.